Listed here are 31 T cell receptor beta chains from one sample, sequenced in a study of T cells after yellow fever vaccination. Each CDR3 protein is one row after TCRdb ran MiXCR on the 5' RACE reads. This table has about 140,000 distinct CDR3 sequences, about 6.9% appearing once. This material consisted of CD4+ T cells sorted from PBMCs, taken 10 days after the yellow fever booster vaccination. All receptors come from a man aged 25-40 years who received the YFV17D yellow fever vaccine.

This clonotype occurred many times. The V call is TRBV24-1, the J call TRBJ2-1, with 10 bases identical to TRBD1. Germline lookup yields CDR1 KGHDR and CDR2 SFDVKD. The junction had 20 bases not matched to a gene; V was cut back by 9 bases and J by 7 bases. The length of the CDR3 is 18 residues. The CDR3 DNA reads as TGTGCCACCGGAAGCCAGGGCCTAGTGACAGGGGGCGGGAATGAGCAGTTCTTC. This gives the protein CATGSQGLVTGGGNEQFF.

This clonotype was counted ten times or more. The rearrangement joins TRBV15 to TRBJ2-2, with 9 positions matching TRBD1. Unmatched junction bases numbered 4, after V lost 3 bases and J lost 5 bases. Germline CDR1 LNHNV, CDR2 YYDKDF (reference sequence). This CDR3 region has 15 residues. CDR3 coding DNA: TGTGCCACCAGCAGGGCACAGGGGGCGACCGGGGAGCTGTTTTTT. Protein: CATSRAQGATGELFF.

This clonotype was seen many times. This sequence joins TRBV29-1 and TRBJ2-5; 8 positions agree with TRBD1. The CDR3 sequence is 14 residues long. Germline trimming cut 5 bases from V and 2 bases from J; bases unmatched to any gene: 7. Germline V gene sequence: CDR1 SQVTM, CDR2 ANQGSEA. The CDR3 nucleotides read TGCAGCGTTCCGGGACAGGTGGAACAAGAGACCCAGTACTTC. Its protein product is CSVPGQVEQETQYF.

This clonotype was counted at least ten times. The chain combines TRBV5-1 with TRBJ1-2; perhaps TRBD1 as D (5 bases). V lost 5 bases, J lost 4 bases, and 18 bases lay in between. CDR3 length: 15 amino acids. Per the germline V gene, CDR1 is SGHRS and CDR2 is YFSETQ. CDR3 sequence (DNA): TGCGCCAGCAGTCCTGGCGAGGGGACGGCCTATGGCTACACCTTC. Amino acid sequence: CASSPGEGTAYGYTF.

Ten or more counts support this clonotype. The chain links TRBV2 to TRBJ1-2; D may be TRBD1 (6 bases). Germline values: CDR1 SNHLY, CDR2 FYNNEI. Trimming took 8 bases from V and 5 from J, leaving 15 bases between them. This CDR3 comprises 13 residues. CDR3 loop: CASLYDRTYGYTF. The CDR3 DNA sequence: TGTGCCAGCCTATATGACAGGACTTATGGCTACACCTTC.

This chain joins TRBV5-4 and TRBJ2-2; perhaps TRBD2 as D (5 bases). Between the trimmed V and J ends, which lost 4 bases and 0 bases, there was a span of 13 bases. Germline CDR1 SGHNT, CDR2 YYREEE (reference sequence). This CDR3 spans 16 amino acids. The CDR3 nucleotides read TGTGCCAGCAGCAGCTTCCCGGGGACGAACACCGGGGAGCTGTTTTTT. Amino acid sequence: CASSSFPGTNTGELFF.

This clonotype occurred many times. The CDR3 here is CSAPRQNNEQFF. DNA for the CDR3: TGCAGTGCCCCCCGCCAGAACAATGAGCAGTTCTTC. This chain links TRBV20-1 with TRBJ2-1; D is ambiguous. The CDR3 contains 12 residues. In germline, CDR1 is DFQATT, CDR2 SNEGSKA (reference sequence). The V end was cut by 6 bases, the J end by 5 bases, with 11 bases between.

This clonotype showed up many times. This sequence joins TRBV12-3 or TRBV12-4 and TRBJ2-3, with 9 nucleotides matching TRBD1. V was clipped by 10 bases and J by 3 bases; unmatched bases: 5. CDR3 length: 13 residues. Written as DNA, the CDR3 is TGTGCCAACGGGGACAGGGTAACAGATACGCAGTATTTT. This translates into CANGDRVTDTQYF.

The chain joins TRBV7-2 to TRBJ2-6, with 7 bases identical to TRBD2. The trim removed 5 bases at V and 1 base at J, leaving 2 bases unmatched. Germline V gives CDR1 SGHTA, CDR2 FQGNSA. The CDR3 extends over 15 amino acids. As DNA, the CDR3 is TGTGCCAGCAGCGTCGGGAGGTCTGGGGCCAACGTCCTGACTTTC. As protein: CASSVGRSGANVLTF.

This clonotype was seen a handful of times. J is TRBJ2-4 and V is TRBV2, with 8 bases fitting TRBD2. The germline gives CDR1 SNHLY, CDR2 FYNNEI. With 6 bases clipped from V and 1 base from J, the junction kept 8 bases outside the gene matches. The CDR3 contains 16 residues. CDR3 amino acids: CASRTGTRTAKNIQYF. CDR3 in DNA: TGTGCCAGCAGAACCGGGACTAGGACCGCCAAAAACATTCAGTACTTC.

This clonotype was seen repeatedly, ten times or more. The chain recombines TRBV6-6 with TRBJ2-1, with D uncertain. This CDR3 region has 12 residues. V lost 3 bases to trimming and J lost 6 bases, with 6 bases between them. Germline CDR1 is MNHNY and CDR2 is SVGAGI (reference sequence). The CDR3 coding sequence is TGTGCCAGCAGTTATCCCATCAATGAGCAGTTCTTC. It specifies CASSYPINEQFF.

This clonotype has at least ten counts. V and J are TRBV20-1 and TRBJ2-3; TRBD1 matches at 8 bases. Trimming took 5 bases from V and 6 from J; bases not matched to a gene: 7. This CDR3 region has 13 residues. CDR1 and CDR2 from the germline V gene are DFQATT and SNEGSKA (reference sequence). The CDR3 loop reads CSASRGRSDTQYF. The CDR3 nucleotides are TGCAGTGCTTCCAGGGGGCGCTCGGATACGCAGTATTTT.

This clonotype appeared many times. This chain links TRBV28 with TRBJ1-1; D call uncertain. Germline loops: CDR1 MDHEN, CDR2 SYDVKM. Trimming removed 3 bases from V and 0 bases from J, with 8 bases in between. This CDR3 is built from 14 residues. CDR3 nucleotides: TGTGCCAGCAGTTTGGGCAGCATGAACACTGAAGCTTTCTTT. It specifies CASSLGSMNTEAFF.

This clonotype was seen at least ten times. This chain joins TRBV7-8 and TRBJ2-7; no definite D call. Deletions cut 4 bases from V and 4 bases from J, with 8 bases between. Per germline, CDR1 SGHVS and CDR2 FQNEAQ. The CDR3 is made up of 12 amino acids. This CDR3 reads CASSSTAYEQYF. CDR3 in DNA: TGTGCCAGCAGCTCAACAGCGTACGAGCAGTACTTC.

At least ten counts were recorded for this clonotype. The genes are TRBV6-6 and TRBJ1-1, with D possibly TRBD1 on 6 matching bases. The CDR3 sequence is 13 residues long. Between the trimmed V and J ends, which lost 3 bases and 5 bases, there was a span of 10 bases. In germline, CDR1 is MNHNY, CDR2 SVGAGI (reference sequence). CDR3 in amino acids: CASSYQGWTEAFF. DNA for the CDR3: TGTGCCAGCAGTTATCAGGGGTGGACTGAAGCTTTCTTT.

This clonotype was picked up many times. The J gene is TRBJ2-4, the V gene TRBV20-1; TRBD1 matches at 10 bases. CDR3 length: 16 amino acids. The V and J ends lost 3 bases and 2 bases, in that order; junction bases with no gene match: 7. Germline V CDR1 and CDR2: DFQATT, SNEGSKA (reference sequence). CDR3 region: CSASGDRGLSKNIQYF. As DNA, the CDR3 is TGCAGTGCTAGCGGTGACAGGGGGCTTTCCAAAAACATTCAGTACTTC.

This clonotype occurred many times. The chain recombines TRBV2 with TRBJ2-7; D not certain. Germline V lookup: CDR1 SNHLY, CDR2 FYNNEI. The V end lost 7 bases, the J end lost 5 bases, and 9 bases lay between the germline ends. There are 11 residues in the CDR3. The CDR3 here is CASILSHEQYF. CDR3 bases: TGTGCCAGCATTCTTTCCCACGAGCAGTACTTC. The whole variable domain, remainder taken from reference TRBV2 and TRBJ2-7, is EPEVTQTPSHQVTQMGQEVILRCVPISNHLYFYWYRQILGQKVEFLVSFYNNEISEKSEIFDDQFSVERPDGSNFTLKIRSTKLEDSAMYFCASILSHEQYFGPGTRLTVT.

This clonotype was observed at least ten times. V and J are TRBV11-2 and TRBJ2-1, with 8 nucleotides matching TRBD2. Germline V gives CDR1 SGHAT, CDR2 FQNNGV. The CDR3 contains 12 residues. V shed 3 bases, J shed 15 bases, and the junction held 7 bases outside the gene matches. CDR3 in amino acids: CASSFAGTSVFF. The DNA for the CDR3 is TGTGCCAGCAGCTTCGCCGGGACTAGTGTGTTCTTC.

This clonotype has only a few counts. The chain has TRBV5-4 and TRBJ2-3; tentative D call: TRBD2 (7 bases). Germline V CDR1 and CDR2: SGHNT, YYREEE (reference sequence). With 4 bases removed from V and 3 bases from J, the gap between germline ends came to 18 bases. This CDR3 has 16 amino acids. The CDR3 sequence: CASSPGGAGGTDTQYF. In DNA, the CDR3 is TGTGCCAGCAGCCCGGGGGGCGCCGGGGGGACAGATACGCAGTATTTT. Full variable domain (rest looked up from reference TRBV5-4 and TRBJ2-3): ETGVTQSPTHLIKTRGQQVTLRCSSQSGHNTVSWYQQALGQGPQFIFQYYREEENGRGNFPPRFSGLQFPNYSSELNVNALELDDSALYLCASSPGGAGGTDTQYFGPGTRLTVL.

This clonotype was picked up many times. CDR3 region: CSARGSSLGADTQYF. As DNA, the CDR3 is TGCAGTGCTAGAGGGTCTAGTCTAGGCGCAGATACGCAGTATTTT. The J gene is TRBJ2-3, the V gene TRBV20-1, with no clear D. Germline loops: CDR1 DFQATT, CDR2 SNEGSKA (reference sequence). The CDR3 contains 15 residues. The V end lost 1 base, the J end lost 4 bases, and 15 bases lay between the germline ends.

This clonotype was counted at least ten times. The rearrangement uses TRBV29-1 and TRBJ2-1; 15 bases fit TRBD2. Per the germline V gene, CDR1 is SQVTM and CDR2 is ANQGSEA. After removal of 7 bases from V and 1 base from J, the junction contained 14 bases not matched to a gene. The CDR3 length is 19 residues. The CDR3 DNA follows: TGCAGCGGGACGGGTTTGGGGGGACTAGCGGGAGGTTCCTACAATGAGCAGTTCTTC. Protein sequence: CSGTGLGGLAGGSYNEQFF.

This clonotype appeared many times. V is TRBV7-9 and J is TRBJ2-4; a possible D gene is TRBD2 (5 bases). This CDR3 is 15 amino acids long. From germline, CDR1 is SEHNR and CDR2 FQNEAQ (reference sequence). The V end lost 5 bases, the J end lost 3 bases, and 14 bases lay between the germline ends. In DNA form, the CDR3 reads TGTGCCAGCAGCCGTCCGGACTTTATCAAAAACATTCAGTACTTC. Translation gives CASSRPDFIKNIQYF.

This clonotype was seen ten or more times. The CDR3: CASSFLTSNEQFF. In DNA, the CDR3 is TGTGCCAGCAGCTTTTTGACTTCCAATGAGCAGTTCTTC. The chain carries TRBV7-2 and TRBJ2-1; no reliable D call. The CDR3 contains 13 residues. Germline CDR1 is SGHTA and CDR2 is FQGNSA. The V gene lost 3 bases and the J gene lost 6 bases, with 9 bases spanning the gap. Full variable domain (remainder filled in from reference TRBV7-2 and TRBJ2-1): GAGVSQSPSNKVTEKGKDVELRCDPISGHTALYWYRQSLGQGLEFLIYFQGNSAPDKSGLPSDRFSAERTGGSVSTLTIQRTQQEDSAVYLCASSFLTSNEQFFGPGTRLTVL.

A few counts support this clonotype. As DNA, the CDR3 is TGTGCCAGCAGCGTAGAGACAGGAAACATTCAGTACTTC. Translated: CASSVETGNIQYF. This chain joins TRBV9 and TRBJ2-4, with a possible D match to TRBD1 (6 bases). CDR3 size: 13 residues. CDR1 and CDR2 from the germline V gene are SGDLS and YYNGEE. Trimming stripped 0 bases from V and 6 bases from J, with 7 bases between.

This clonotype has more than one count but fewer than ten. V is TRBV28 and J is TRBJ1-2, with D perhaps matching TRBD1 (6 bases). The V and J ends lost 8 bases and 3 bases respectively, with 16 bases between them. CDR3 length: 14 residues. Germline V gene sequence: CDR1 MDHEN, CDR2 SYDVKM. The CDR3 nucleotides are TGTGCCAGCCTAAGAGGGGGGACCTACTATGGCTACACCTTC. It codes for CASLRGGTYYGYTF.

The CDR3 nucleotides are TGTGCCTGGAGTGTATGGGGGGGGACCTATGGCTACACCTTC. It encodes CAWSVWGGTYGYTF. The chain is built from TRBV30 and TRBJ1-2; D is possibly TRBD1 (5 bases). CDR1 and CDR2 (germline): GTSNPN, SVGIG (reference sequence). The length of the CDR3 is 14 residues. Trimming removed 0 bases from V and 4 bases from J, with 12 bases in between.

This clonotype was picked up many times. The CDR3 bases are TGTGCCAGCTCACCACGGGACAGGGTTGTGGACGAGCAGTACTTC. Translated, it gives CASSPRDRVVDEQYF. This chain joins TRBV18 and TRBJ2-7; 9 bases line up with TRBD1. This CDR3 is built from 15 residues. The J segment lost 5 bases and the V segment lost 1 base, leaving 6 bases of the junction unmatched. Germline values: CDR1 KGHSH, CDR2 LQKENI. Full variable domain (remainder filled in from reference TRBV18 and TRBJ2-7): NAGVMQNPRHLVRRRGQEARLRCSPMKGHSHVYWYRQLPEEGLKFMVYLQKENIIDESGMPKERFSAEFPKEGPSILRIQQVVRGDSAAYFCASSPRDRVVDEQYFGPGTRLTVT.

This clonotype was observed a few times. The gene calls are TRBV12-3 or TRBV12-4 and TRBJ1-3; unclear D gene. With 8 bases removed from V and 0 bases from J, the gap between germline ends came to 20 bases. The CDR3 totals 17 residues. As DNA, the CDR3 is TGTGCCAGCGCCCGTAGGTGGCAGGTCGGCTCTGGAAACACCATATATTTT. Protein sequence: CASARRWQVGSGNTIYF.

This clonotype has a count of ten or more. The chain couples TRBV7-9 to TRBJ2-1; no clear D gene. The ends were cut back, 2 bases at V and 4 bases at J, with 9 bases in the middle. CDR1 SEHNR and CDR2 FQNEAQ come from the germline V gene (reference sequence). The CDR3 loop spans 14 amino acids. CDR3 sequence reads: CASSLLARYNEQFF. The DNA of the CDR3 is TGTGCCAGCAGCTTACTTGCCAGATACAATGAGCAGTTCTTC. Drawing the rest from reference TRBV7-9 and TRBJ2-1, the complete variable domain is DTGVSQNPRHKITKRGQNVTFRCDPISEHNRLYWYRQTLGQGPEFLTYFQNEAQLEKSRLLSDRFSAERPKGSFSTLEIQRTEQGDSAMYLCASSLLARYNEQFFGPGTRLTVL.

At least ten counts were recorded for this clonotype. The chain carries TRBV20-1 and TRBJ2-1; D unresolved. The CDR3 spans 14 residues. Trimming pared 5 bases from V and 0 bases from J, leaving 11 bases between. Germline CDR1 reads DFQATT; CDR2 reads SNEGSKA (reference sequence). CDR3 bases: TGCAGTGCTCGTGCATGGAGCTCCTACAATGAGCAGTTCTTC. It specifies CSARAWSSYNEQFF.

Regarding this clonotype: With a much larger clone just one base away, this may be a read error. CDR3 nucleotide sequence: TGCGCCAGCACCACCCACTCGGGGAACACCGGGGAGCTGTTTTTT. Translating gives CASTTHSGNTGELFF. This chain links TRBV5-1 with TRBJ2-2; D ambiguous. The V gene's germline CDR1 is SGHRS and CDR2 YFSETQ. The CDR3 loop spans 15 amino acids. V was trimmed by 6 bases and J by 1 base, leaving 13 bases between them.